The clone carrying this TCR beta chain has a handful of counts. Profiling that covered TCR beta VDJ and CDR3 relied on genomic DNA as its template. TCRdb analysed the reads with MiXCR anew, one entry per CDR3 protein. The sample shows under 250,000 distinct CDR3 sequences, roughly half of them seen only once. The germline V gene has CDR1 MDHEN and CDR2 SYDVKM. This CDR3 is built from 16 residues. V lost 7 bases, J lost 4 bases, and 20 bases lay in between. The data stem from a study of CD8+CD57+ T cells in acquired aplastic anemia. Sequenced patients had shown CD8+CD57+ cell expansion by flow cytometry.

The sequencing sample was made of sorted CD4+, CD8+, or CD8+CD57+ T cells (not recorded which) from PBMCs. This sequence originates from a human donor with aplastic anemia. This chain joins TRBV28 and TRBJ2-1, with a tentative D call TRBD2 (5 bases). Here the CDR3 reads CASIRPGLAPYNEQFF. CDR3 DNA sequence: TGTGCCAGCATCAGACCCGGATTAGCGCCATACAATGAGCAGTTCTTC.